Listed here is a single T cell receptor beta chain. V shed 3 bases and J 7 bases; nucleotides not matched to a gene: 8. Germline V CDR1 and CDR2: MNHNS, SASEGT. This CDR3 contains 14 residues. The data were obtained in a study of T cell changes during pregnancy in multiple sclerosis. Some clones are missing from TCRdb's copy, which holds only in-frame ones; the method was immunoSEQ multiplex PCR. The sample carries over 9,000 clones, 83% recorded once. This TCR was sampled from a female donor in good health, enrolled as a control in a pregnancy study. The chain joins TRBV6-1 to TRBJ1-1, with 7 bases aligning to TRBD1. The sample in question was CD8+ T cells from peripheral blood mononuclear cells, obtained in the third trimester of pregnancy. The CDR3 nucleotides are TGTGCCAGCAGTGACCCTTCGACAGGGATTGAAGCTTTCTTT. Protein product: CASSDPSTGIEAFF.